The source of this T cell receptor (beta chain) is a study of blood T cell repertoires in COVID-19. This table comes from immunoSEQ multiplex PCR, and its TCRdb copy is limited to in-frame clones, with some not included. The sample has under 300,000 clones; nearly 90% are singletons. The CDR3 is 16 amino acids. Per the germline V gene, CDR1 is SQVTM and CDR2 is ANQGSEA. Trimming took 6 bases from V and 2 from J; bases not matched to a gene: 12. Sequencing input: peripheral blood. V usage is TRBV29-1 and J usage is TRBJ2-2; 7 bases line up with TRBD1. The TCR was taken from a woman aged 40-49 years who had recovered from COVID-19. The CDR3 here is CSVVQPGQSNTGELFF. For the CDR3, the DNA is TGCAGCGTAGTACAACCGGGACAGAGTAACACCGGGGAGCTGTTTTTT.